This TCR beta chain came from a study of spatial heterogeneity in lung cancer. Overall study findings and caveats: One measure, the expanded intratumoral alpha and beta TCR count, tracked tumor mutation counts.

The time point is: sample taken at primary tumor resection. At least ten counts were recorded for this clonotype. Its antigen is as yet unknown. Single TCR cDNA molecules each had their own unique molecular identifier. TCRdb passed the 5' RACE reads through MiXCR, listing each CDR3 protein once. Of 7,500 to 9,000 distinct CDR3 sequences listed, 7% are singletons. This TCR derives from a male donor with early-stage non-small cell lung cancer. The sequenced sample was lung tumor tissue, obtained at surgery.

The chain's CDR3 is CASSPRGNYNSPLHF. DNA for the CDR3: TGTGCCAGCAGCCCCAGGGGCAACTATAATTCACCCCTCCACTTT. The rearrangement joins TRBV9 to TRBJ1-6, with D perhaps matching TRBD1 (6 bases). Trimming left V 4 bases short and J 3 bases short, with 11 bases between. CDR1 and CDR2 from the germline V gene are SGDLS and YYNGEE. The CDR3 is 15 residues long.